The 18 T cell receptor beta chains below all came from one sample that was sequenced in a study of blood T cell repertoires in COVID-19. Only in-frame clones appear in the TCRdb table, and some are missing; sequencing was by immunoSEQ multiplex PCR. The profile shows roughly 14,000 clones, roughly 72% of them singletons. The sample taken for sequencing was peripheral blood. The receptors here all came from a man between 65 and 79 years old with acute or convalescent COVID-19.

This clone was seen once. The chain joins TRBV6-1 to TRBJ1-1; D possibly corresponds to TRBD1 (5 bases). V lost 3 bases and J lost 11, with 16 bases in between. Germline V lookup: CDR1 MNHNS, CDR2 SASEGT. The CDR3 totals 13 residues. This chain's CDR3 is CASSDRGLLEAFF. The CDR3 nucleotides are TGTGCCAGCAGTGACCGGGGGTTATTAGAGGCTTTCTTT.

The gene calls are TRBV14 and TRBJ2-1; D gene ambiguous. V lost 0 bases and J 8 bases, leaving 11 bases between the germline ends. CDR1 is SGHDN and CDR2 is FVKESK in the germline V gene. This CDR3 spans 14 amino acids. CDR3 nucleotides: TGTGCCAGCAGCCAAGATTTCAGGCATCATGAGCAGTTCTTC. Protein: CASSQDFRHHEQFF.

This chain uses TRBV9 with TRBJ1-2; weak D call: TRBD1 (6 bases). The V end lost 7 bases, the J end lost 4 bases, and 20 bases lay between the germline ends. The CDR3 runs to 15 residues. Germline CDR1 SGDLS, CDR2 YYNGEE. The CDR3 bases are TGTGCCAGCGGAAATCCGGGACAAGGTCGCTATGGCTACACCTTC. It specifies CASGNPGQGRYGYTF.

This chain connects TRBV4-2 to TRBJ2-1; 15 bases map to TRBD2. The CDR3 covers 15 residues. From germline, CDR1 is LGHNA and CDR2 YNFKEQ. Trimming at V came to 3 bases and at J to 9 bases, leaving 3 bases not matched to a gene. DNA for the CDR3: TGTGCCAGCAGCCAGGGACTAGCGGGAGGAGTTGAGCAGTTCTTC. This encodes CASSQGLAGGVEQFF.

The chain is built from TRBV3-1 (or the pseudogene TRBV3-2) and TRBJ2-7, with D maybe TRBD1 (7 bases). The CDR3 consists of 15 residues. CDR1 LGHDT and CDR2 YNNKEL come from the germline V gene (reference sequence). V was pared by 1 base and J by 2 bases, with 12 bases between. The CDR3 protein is CASSQAGDRPYEQYF. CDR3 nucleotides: TGTGCCAGCAGCCAAGCGGGGGACAGACCCTACGAGCAGTACTTC.

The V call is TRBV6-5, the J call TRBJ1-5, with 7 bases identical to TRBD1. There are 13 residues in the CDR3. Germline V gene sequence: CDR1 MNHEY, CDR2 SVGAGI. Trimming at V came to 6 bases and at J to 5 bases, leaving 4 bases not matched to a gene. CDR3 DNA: TGTGCCAGCAGGGGACAGCAGGATCAGCCCCAGCATTTT. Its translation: CASRGQQDQPQHF.

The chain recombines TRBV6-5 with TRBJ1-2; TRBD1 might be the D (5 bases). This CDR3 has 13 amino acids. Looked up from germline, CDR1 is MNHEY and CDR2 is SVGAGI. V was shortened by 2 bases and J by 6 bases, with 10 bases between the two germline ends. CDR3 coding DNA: TGTGCCAGCAGTTACGACCCGGGGGATGGCTACACCTTC. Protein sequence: CASSYDPGDGYTF.

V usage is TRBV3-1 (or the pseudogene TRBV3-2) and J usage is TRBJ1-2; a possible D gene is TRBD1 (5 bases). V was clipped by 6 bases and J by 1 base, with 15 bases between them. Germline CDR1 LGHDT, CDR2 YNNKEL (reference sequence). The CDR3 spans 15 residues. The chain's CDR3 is CASRGKGRLNYGYTF. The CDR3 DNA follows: TGTGCCAGCAGAGGGAAGGGGCGCCTTAACTATGGCTACACCTTC.

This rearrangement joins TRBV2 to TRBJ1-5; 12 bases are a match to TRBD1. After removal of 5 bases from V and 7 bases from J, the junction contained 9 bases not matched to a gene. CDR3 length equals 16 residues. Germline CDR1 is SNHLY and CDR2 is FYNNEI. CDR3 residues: CASSYPGTGGRQPQHF. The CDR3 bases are TGTGCCAGCAGTTATCCCGGGACAGGGGGCAGGCAGCCCCAGCATTTT.

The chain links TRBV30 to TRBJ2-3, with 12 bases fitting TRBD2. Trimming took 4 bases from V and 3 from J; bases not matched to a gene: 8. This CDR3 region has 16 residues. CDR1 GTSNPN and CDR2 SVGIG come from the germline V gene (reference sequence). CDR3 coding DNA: TGTGCCTGGACGGGGCCTAGCGGGGGGGCGACAGATACGCAGTATTTT. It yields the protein CAWTGPSGGATDTQYF.

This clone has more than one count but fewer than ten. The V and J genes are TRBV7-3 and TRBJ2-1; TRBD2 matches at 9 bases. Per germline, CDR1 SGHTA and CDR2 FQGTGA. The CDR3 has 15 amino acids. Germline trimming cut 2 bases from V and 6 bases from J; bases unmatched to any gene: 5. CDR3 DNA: TGTGCCAGCAGCTTACGCGGCGGGAGGGCCAATGAGCAGTTCTTC. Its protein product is CASSLRGGRANEQFF. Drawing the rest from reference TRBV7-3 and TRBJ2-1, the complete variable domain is GAGVSQTPSNKVTEKGKYVELRCDPISGHTALYWYRQSLGQGPEFLIYFQGTGAADDSGLPNDRFFAVRPEGSVSTLKIQRTERGDSAVYLCASSLRGGRANEQFFGPGTRLTVL.

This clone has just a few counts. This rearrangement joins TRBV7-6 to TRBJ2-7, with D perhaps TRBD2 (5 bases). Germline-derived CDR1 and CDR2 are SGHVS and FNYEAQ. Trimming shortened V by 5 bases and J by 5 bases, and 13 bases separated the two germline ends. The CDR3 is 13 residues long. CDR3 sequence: CASSTQTRDEQYF. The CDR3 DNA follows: TGTGCCAGCAGCACCCAAACTAGAGACGAGCAGTACTTC.

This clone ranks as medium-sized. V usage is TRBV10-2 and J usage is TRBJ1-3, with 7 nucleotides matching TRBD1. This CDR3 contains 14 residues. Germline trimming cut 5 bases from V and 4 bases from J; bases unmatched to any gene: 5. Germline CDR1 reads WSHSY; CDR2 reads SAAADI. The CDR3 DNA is TGCGCCAGCAGTCCGACAGGGTGGGGAAACACCATATATTTT. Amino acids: CASSPTGWGNTIYF.

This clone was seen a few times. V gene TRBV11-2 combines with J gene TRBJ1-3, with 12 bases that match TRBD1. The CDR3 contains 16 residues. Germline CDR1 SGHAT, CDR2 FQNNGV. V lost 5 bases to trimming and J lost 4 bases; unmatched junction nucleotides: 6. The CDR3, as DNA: TGTGCCAGCAGCCCGGGACAGGGGGCGTTCGGAAACACCATATATTTT. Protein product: CASSPGQGAFGNTIYF.

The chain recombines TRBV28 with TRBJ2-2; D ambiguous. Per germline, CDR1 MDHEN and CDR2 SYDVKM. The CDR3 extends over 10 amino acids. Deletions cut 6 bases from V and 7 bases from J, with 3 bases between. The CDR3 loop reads CASRSGELFF. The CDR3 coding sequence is TGTGCCAGCAGGAGCGGGGAGCTGTTTTTT.

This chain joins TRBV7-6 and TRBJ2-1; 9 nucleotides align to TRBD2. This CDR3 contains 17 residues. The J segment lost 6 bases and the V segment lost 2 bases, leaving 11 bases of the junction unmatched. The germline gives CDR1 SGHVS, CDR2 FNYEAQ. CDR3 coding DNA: TGTGCCAGCAGCTTATCCGGCGGGGCGGGAGGGGTCAATGAGCAGTTCTTC. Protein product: CASSLSGGAGGVNEQFF. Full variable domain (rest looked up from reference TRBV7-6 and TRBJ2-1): GAGVSQSPRYKVTKRGQDVALRCDPISGHVSLYWYRQALGQGPEFLTYFNYEAQQDKSGLPNDRFSAERPEGSISTLTIQRTEQRDSAMYRCASSLSGGAGGVNEQFFGPGTRLTVL.

The CDR3 DNA reads TGTGCCAGCAGCTGCCTATTCCCCTTGAAGCCATATAGCAATCAGCCCCAGCATTTT. Translation: CASSCLFPLKPYSNQPQHF. The chain carries TRBV7-2 and TRBJ1-5; D gene uncertain. The CDR3 is 19 residues long. The germline V and J ends were trimmed by 4 bases and 0 bases, with 22 bases remaining between them. Per the germline V gene, CDR1 is SGHTA and CDR2 is FQGNSA. Using reference TRBV7-2 and TRBJ1-5 for the parts outside the CDR3, the full variable domain is GAGVSQSPSNKVTEKGKDVELRCDPISGHTALYWYRQSLGQGLEFLIYFQGNSAPDKSGLPSDRFSAERTGGSVSTLTIQRTQQEDSAVYLCASSCLFPLKPYSNQPQHFGDGTRLSIL.

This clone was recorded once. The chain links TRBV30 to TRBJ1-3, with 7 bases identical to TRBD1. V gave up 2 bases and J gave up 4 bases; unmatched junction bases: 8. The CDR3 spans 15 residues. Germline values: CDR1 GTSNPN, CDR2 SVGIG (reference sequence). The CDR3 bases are TGTGCCTGGAGTCGGGACAGCGGGCAAGGAAACACCATATATTTT. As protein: CAWSRDSGQGNTIYF.